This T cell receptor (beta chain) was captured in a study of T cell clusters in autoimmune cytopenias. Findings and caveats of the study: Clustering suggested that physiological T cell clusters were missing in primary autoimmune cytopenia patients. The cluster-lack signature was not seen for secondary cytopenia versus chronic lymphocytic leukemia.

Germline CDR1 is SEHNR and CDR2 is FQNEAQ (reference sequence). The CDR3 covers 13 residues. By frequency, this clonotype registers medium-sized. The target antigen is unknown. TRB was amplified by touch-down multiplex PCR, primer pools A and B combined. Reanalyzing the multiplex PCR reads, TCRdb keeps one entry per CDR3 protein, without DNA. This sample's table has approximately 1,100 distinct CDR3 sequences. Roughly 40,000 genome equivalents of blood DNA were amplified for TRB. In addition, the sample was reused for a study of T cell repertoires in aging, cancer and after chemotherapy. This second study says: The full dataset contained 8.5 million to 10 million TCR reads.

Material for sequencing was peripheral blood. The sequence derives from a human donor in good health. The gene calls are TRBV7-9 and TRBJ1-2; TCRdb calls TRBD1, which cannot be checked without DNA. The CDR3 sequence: CASSLGQGDGYTF.